The next 23 T cell receptor beta chains were all read from a single sample in a study of cytotoxic CD8 clonotypes in ibrutinib-treated CLL. Clones were read by immunoSEQ multiplex PCR, and TCRdb kept only the in-frame ones, dropping some. This sample has tens of thousands of clones, with just over 90% found just once. The source was PBMCs, collected after 12 months of ibrutinib treatment. The origin of the receptors is a human donor with chronic lymphocytic leukemia.

The chain links TRBV6-5 to TRBJ1-2, with D perhaps matching TRBD1 (5 bases). With 2 bases removed from V and 5 bases from J, the gap between germline ends came to 15 bases. The CDR3 is 15 residues long. Germline CDR1 reads MNHEY; CDR2 reads SVGAGI. In DNA, the CDR3 is TGTGCCAGCAGTTACCGACCCGGGCAGGGTTATGGCTACACCTTC. Translation gives CASSYRPGQGYGYTF.

This clone was counted a few times. This chain joins TRBV11-3 and TRBJ2-7; D gene uncertain. The CDR3 runs 13 residues. The germline gives CDR1 SGHNT, CDR2 YENEEA. V was clipped by 0 bases and J by 3 bases, with 6 bases between them. The CDR3 sequence: CASSLDTVYEQYF. CDR3 nucleotides: TGTGCCAGCAGCTTAGACACAGTCTACGAGCAGTACTTC.

The genes are TRBV19 and TRBJ1-5; tentative D call: TRBD1 (5 bases). Per germline, CDR1 LNHDA and CDR2 SQIVND (reference sequence). The V end was cut by 7 bases, the J end by 5 bases, with 12 bases between. The CDR3 consists of 13 residues. The CDR3 DNA follows: TGTGCCAGTAAAGGGGCACACGATCAGCCCCAGCATTTT. Amino acids: CASKGAHDQPQHF.

The chain links TRBV4-1 to TRBJ2-7; D is unclear. Deletions cut 0 bases from V and 4 bases from J, with 16 bases between. CDR1 is MGHRA and CDR2 is YSYEKL in the germline V gene. There are 16 residues in the CDR3. The CDR3 DNA reads as TGCGCCAGCAGCCAAGAAGGCAGTCATATGTATTACGAGCAGTACTTC. Translated, it gives CASSQEGSHMYYEQYF.

The chain has TRBV7-6 and TRBJ2-3; the D is unclear. This CDR3 is 15 amino acids long. V was pared by 6 bases and J by 5 bases, with 18 bases between. CDR1 and CDR2 from the germline V gene are SGHVS and FNYEAQ. Written as DNA, the CDR3 is TGTGCCAGCAGGTCTAGGTTGCGTACAAGAGATACGCAGTATTTT. As protein: CASRSRLRTRDTQYF.

This chain links TRBV11-3 with TRBJ2-3; D ambiguous. The CDR3 runs 15 residues. Germline-derived CDR1 and CDR2 are SGHNT and YENEEA. With 2 bases removed from V and 3 bases from J, the gap between germline ends came to 12 bases. The CDR3 nucleotides are TGTGCCAGCAGCTTAAGTTTCGAGCAGACAGATACGCAGTATTTT. It encodes CASSLSFEQTDTQYF.

The V gene is TRBV4-2, the J gene TRBJ1-1, with D uncertain. Germline CDR1 LGHNA, CDR2 YNFKEQ. The CDR3 is 15 residues long. Trimming left V 0 bases short and J 1 base short, with 9 bases between. CDR3 sequence reads: CASSQEIAGNTEAFF. The CDR3 coding sequence is TGTGCCAGCAGCCAAGAAATCGCTGGGAACACTGAAGCTTTCTTT.

V gene TRBV19 combines with J gene TRBJ2-3, with 8 bases matching TRBD2. V was pared by 10 bases and J by 0 bases, with 6 bases of the junction left unmatched. The germline V gene encodes CDR1 LNHDA and CDR2 SQIVND (reference sequence). The CDR3 has 14 residues. The DNA of the CDR3 is TGTGCCACGAGGGAGCGGGAGAGCACAGATACGCAGTATTTT. Protein sequence: CATRERESTDTQYF.

V is TRBV7-9 and J is TRBJ1-5; 9 bases map to TRBD1. Germline V gene lookup returns CDR1 SEHNR and CDR2 FQNEAQ (reference sequence). Germline trimming cut 5 bases from V and 6 bases from J; bases unmatched to any gene: 14. The CDR3 is 17 residues long. The CDR3 bases are TGTGCCAGCAGCCCTGACCTTGACAGGGGGTGGATTCAGCCCCAGCATTTT. Its translation is CASSPDLDRGWIQPQHF.

The CDR3 coding sequence is TGTGCCACCAGCAGAAAAGGGGGCTCAGACTATGGCTACACCTTC. This codes for CATSRKGGSDYGYTF. The chain links TRBV15 to TRBJ1-2, with 7 bases identical to TRBD1. The CDR3 runs to 15 residues. Germline CDR1 reads LNHNV; CDR2 reads YYDKDF (reference sequence). V lost 2 bases, J lost 3 bases, and 6 bases stayed unmatched.

The rearrangement links TRBV11-2 to TRBJ1-1; tentative D call: TRBD1 (6 bases). Germline loops: CDR1 SGHAT, CDR2 FQNNGV. V shed 2 bases and J shed 5 bases, with 12 bases lying between them. The CDR3 extends over 14 amino acids. CDR3 DNA: TGTGCCAGCAGCTTACGGGGGCTCGGGACTGAAGCTTTCTTT. It is translated as CASSLRGLGTEAFF.

The chain carries TRBV7-2 and TRBJ2-7, with TRBD1 matching over 8 bases. CDR3 length equals 15 residues. The V segment lost 5 bases and the J segment 6 bases; nucleotides outside the gene matches: 12. Per the germline V gene, CDR1 is SGHTA and CDR2 is FQGNSA. CDR3: CASSPQGQGRSEQYF. DNA of the CDR3: TGTGCCAGCAGCCCTCAAGGACAGGGTAGGAGCGAGCAGTACTTC.

The rearrangement links TRBV9 to TRBJ1-2, with 9 bases aligning to TRBD1. Germline-derived CDR1 and CDR2 are SGDLS and YYNGEE. V trimming: 1 base; J trimming: 3 bases; junction bases outside the gene matches: 4. The CDR3 is made up of 15 amino acids. CDR3: CASSVTGGADYGYTF. Written as DNA, the CDR3 is TGTGCCAGCAGCGTAACAGGGGGCGCAGACTATGGCTACACCTTC.

The V and J genes are TRBV6-5 and TRBJ2-7, with 7 bases lining up with TRBD1. The ends lost 5 bases at V and 6 bases at J; junction bases unmatched: 7. The CDR3 has 13 amino acids. CDR1 and CDR2 (germline): MNHEY, SVGAGI. For the CDR3, the DNA is TGTGCCAGCAGTGCGACAGGGTACGGCGAGCAGTACTTC. This gives the protein CASSATGYGEQYF.

The rearrangement uses TRBV7-9 and TRBJ1-4, with D hard to call. CDR3 length: 15 amino acids. Germline values: CDR1 SEHNR, CDR2 FQNEAQ (reference sequence). V was pared by 1 base and J by 8 bases, with 14 bases between. Here the CDR3 reads CASSLGWPLVEKLFF. The CDR3, as DNA: TGTGCCAGCAGCTTAGGTTGGCCGTTAGTGGAAAAACTGTTTTTT.

The gene calls are TRBV7-9 and TRBJ1-4, with 7 bases identical to TRBD1. Trimming cost V 5 bases and J 7 bases; bases outside gene matches: 16. The germline V gene encodes CDR1 SEHNR and CDR2 FQNEAQ (reference sequence). CDR3 size: 17 residues. CDR3 loop: CASSADYQQGSGEKLFF. In nucleotides, the CDR3 is TGTGCCAGCAGCGCCGACTACCAACAGGGGTCTGGTGAAAAACTGTTTTTT. Complete variable domain (other parts from reference TRBV7-9 and TRBJ1-4): DTGVSQNPRHKITKRGQNVTFRCDPISEHNRLYWYRQTLGQGPEFLTYFQNEAQLEKSRLLSDRFSAERPKGSFSTLEIQRTEQGDSAMYLCASSADYQQGSGEKLFFGSGTQLSVL.

The V gene is TRBV27, the J gene TRBJ1-4; TRBD1 aligns across 7 bases. This CDR3 contains 16 residues. Losses at the gene ends were 5 bases for V and 3 bases for J; bases not matched to a gene: 9. From germline, CDR1 is MNHEY and CDR2 SMNVEV (reference sequence). The CDR3 loop is CASSMDRIPANEKLFF. CDR3 nucleotide sequence: TGTGCCAGCAGTATGGACAGGATCCCGGCTAATGAAAAACTGTTTTTT.

This clone was seen just once. The chain is built from TRBV21-1 and TRBJ2-7; the D segment call TRBD1 is taken from the table without a DNA check. TRBV21-1 corresponds to a pseudogene. This CDR3 region has 15 residues. Here the CDR3 reads CASSKVSTGSYEQYF. DNA for the CDR3: TGTGCCAGCAGCAAAGTGAGCACAGGTTCCTACGAGCAGTACTTC.

The J gene is TRBJ1-2, the V gene TRBV19, with D tentatively TRBD1 (5 bases). V gave up 3 bases and J gave up 6 bases, with 14 bases separating them. The length of the CDR3 is 14 residues. Germline lookup yields CDR1 LNHDA and CDR2 SQIVND (reference sequence). The CDR3 loop is CASSIWGREDGYTF. CDR3 DNA sequence: TGTGCCAGTAGTATTTGGGGCAGGGAGGATGGCTACACCTTC.

CDR3 sequence (DNA): TGTGCCTGGAGCCGGGCAGGGGAGCAGTACTTC. Translation: CAWSRAGEQYF. The chain joins TRBV30 to TRBJ2-7; possible D gene TRBD1, 5 bases. V was clipped by 3 bases and J by 7 bases, with 10 bases between them. The germline CDR1 and CDR2 sequences are GTSNPN and SVGIG (reference sequence). This CDR3 has 11 amino acids.

The chain recombines TRBV27 with TRBJ2-1; D unclear. Trimming removed 3 bases from V and 6 bases from J, with 3 bases in between. The germline CDR1 and CDR2 sequences are MNHEY and SMNVEV (reference sequence). This CDR3 has 11 residues. The CDR3 nucleotides read TGTGCCAGCAGTTTCGGCAATGAGCAGTTCTTC. This gives the protein CASSFGNEQFF.

This chain joins TRBV14 and TRBJ2-7; D is possibly TRBD1 (6 bases). Germline CDR1 reads SGHDN; CDR2 reads FVKESK. V was pared by 3 bases and J by 3 bases, with 18 bases between. This CDR3 contains 16 residues. The CDR3 is CASSQYLDRRNYEQYF. DNA of the CDR3: TGTGCCAGCAGCCAGTACTTGGACAGAAGAAACTACGAGCAGTACTTC.

The genes are TRBV6-5 and TRBJ2-7; the D is unclear. Trimming took off 2 bases at V and 2 bases at J, with 16 bases between the two ends. Germline V gene data show CDR1 as MNHEY and CDR2 as SVGAGI. The CDR3 consists of 16 residues. The CDR3 spells CASSYLETKFTYEQYF. In DNA, the CDR3 is TGTGCCAGCAGTTACCTCGAGACCAAATTTACCTACGAGCAGTACTTC.